This TCR beta chain was captured by sequencing in a study of T cells after yellow fever vaccination. Study conclusions and caveats: The study found a weaker secondary response that peaked faster, day 5 versus 15. Overall, a small share of clonotypes was seen in both CD4 and CD8 compartments. FACS-sorted repertoires might harbor abundant contaminating clonotypes from the bulk population.

This clonotype came up many times. Production of TCR cDNA was by 5'RACE template switching, which also added a universal primer site and UMIs. TCRdb reprocessed the 5' RACE reads with MiXCR, giving one entry per CDR3 protein. Found here are about 26,000 distinct CDR3 sequences, approximately 4.8% of them singletons; the top ten hold 30% to 45%. With 3 bases clipped from V and 0 bases from J, the junction kept 9 bases outside the gene matches. This CDR3 has 16 amino acids. Per the germline V gene, CDR1 is SGHDT and CDR2 is YYEEEE. The clonotype comes from a man younger than 35 who received the YFV17D yellow fever vaccine. Source: PBMCs, either bulk or a sorted T-cell subset (CD4+, CD8+, memory, or dextramer-sorted; not recorded which), taken on the day of the yellow fever booster vaccination. V and J are TRBV5-6 and TRBJ2-7; the match to TRBD2 covers 7 bases. CDR3 protein: CASSSPKAGSSYEQYV. As DNA, the CDR3 is TGTGCCAGCAGCTCCCCTAAAGCGGGGAGCTCCTACGAGCAGTACGTC.